This T cell receptor beta chain was profiled in a study of T cell changes during pregnancy in multiple sclerosis. V was cut by 0 bases and J by 15 bases, with 13 bases left in between. This CDR3 spans 12 amino acids. Germline lookup yields CDR1 SGHRS and CDR2 YFSETQ. Measured with immunoSEQ multiplex PCR; TCRdb has only the in-frame clones, and not every one. The sample shows 40,000 or so clones, about nine tenths of them seen only once. The TCR sequence derives from a female donor with multiple sclerosis, enrolled in a pregnancy study. The material sequenced was CD8+ T cells from peripheral blood mononuclear cells, taken before pregnancy. The chain recombines TRBV5-1 with TRBJ2-1, with a tentative D call TRBD1 (5 bases). The CDR3 DNA is TGCGCCAGCAGCTTGGAGGGCAGGGCTCCGTTCTTC. Translating gives CASSLEGRAPFF. Full variable domain (outside the CDR3, taken from reference TRBV5-1 and TRBJ2-1): KAGVTQTPRYLIKTRGQQVTLSCSPISGHRSVSWYQQTPGQGLQFLFEYFSETQRNKGNFPGRFSGRQFSNSRSEMNVSTLELGDSALYLCASSLEGRAPFFGPGTRLTVL.